This T cell receptor beta chain emerged from a study of blood T cell repertoires in COVID-19. This clone has just one count. Germline V CDR1 and CDR2: SEHNR, FQNEAQ (reference sequence). This CDR3 has 16 residues. V lost 1 base and J lost 2; bases outside the gene matches: 3. Profiling relied on immunoSEQ multiplex PCR, and the TCRdb table lists in-frame clones only, not all of them. The table lists around 250,000 clones, around 86% of them singletons. This chain links TRBV7-9 with TRBJ1-5; 9 bases map to TRBD1. The clonotype originates from a man aged 35 to 55 with active or convalescent COVID-19. The sample consisted of peripheral blood. CDR3 sequence reads: CASSLGRTGGNQPQHF. The CDR3 region has the DNA TGTGCCAGCAGCTTAGGTAGGACAGGGGGCAATCAGCCCCAGCATTTT.